Presented here are 16 T cell receptor beta chains from one specimen sequenced in a study of cytomegalovirus exposure and HLA in healthy donors. PCR involved 60 Vbeta and 13 Jbeta primers. Profiling relied on immunoSEQ multiplex PCR, and the TCRdb table lists in-frame clones only, not all of them. The sample carries some 110,000 clones, roughly 80% recorded once. The sample consisted of PBMCs. Every receptor here comes from a man aged 50 or older in good health and CMV-seropositive.

V gene TRBV19 combines with J gene TRBJ2-7; a weak D match, TRBD2 (6 bases). Germline CDR1 is LNHDA and CDR2 is SQIVND (reference sequence). V was cut by 5 bases and J by 0 bases, with 11 bases left in between. CDR3 length equals 14 residues. CDR3 sequence reads: CASSLGGISYEQYF. The CDR3 region has the DNA TGTGCCAGTAGTCTAGGCGGGATCTCCTACGAGCAGTACTTC.

The rearrangement joins TRBV5-6 to TRBJ1-1; D is perhaps TRBD1 (6 bases). Trimming took 0 bases from V and 1 from J, leaving 7 bases between them. CDR3 length: 14 residues. Germline CDR1 and CDR2: SGHDT and YYEEEE. The chain's CDR3 is CASSLDRANTEAFF. The CDR3 DNA is TGTGCCAGCAGCTTGGACAGGGCGAACACTGAAGCTTTCTTT.

CDR3 bases: TGCGCCAGCAGCCAGATCGGGGGTGGAAACACCATATATTTT. Protein: CASSQIGGGNTIYF. The chain employs TRBV4-1 and TRBJ1-3; D possibly corresponds to TRBD1 (5 bases). The CDR3 is 14 amino acids. Per germline, CDR1 MGHRA and CDR2 YSYEKL. The V gene lost 3 bases and the J gene lost 3 bases, with 9 bases spanning the gap.

The J gene is TRBJ2-4, the V gene TRBV11-2; TRBD2 aligns across 12 bases. The CDR3 is 15 residues long. Germline V gives CDR1 SGHAT, CDR2 FQNNGV. V trimming: 5 bases; J trimming: 13 bases; junction bases outside the gene matches: 12. CDR3 nucleotides: TGTGCCAGCAGCGTCGTCCCCGGACTAGCGGGGCCCCAGTACTTC. Translation: CASSVVPGLAGPQYF.

The chain combines TRBV6-1 with TRBJ1-1, with TRBD1 identical over 8 bases. J was trimmed by 4 bases and V by 7 bases; bases with no gene match: 5. The V gene's germline CDR1 is MNHNS and CDR2 SASEGT. The CDR3 length is 13 residues. DNA for the CDR3: TGTGCCAGCAATTTCGACAGGGGCACTGAAGCTTTCTTT. Encoded protein: CASNFDRGTEAFF.

The chain combines TRBV21-1 with TRBJ1-5; the tabulated D call, TRBD1, remains unverified against the DNA. TRBV21-1 is labeled a pseudogene. CDR3 size: 14 residues. The CDR3 nucleotides read TGTGCCAGCAGGTCACAGGGAACGAATCAGCCCCAGCATTTT. It encodes CASRSQGTNQPQHF.

This clone was seen a handful of times. The chain employs TRBV19 and TRBJ1-6, with a weak D call TRBD1 (6 bases). V was clipped by 3 bases and J by 1 base, with 16 bases between them. The CDR3 contains 18 residues. Germline values: CDR1 LNHDA, CDR2 SQIVND (reference sequence). The CDR3 spells CASSMAPPGASYNSPLHF. For the CDR3, the DNA is TGTGCCAGTAGTATGGCCCCCCCAGGGGCGTCCTATAATTCACCCCTCCACTTT. The variable domain in full, with the rest retrieved from reference TRBV19 and TRBJ1-6, is DGGITQSPKYLFRKEGQNVTLSCEQNLNHDAMYWYRQDPGQGLRLIYYSQIVNDFQKGDIAEGYSVSREKKESFPLTVTSAQKNPTAFYLCASSMAPPGASYNSPLHFGNGTRLTVT.

This chain uses TRBV7-9 with TRBJ2-3; 8 bases are a match to TRBD1. The germline gives CDR1 SEHNR, CDR2 FQNEAQ (reference sequence). CDR3 length: 14 amino acids. J lost 9 bases, V lost 1 base, and 6 bases had no gene match. In nucleotides, the CDR3 is TGTGCCAGCAGCTTAGGTCCCCAGGGGGCCACGCAGTATTTT. Amino acids: CASSLGPQGATQYF.

J is TRBJ2-3 and V is TRBV5-4, with D perhaps matching TRBD2 (5 bases). The V gene's germline CDR1 is SGHNT and CDR2 YYREEE (reference sequence). CDR3 length: 17 amino acids. Between the trimmed V and J ends, which lost 3 bases and 2 bases, there was a span of 19 bases. The CDR3 sequence is CASSSRQRSGVTDTQYF. In nucleotides, the CDR3 is TGTGCCAGCAGCTCACGCCAGAGGAGCGGTGTCACAGATACGCAGTATTTT.

This chain joins TRBV5-4 and TRBJ1-2; 11 nucleotides agree with TRBD1. The junction had 13 bases not matched to a gene; V was cut back by 5 bases and J by 4 bases. Germline V gene lookup returns CDR1 SGHNT and CDR2 YYREEE (reference sequence). The CDR3 spans 17 residues. CDR3 residues: CASSSGQGVTGGYGYTF. The DNA of the CDR3 is TGTGCCAGCAGTTCGGGACAGGGGGTAACTGGGGGCTATGGCTACACCTTC.

V is TRBV6-1 and J is TRBJ1-1; TRBD1 might be the D (5 bases). CDR3 length: 15 amino acids. Germline CDR1 reads MNHNS; CDR2 reads SASEGT. V was pared by 3 bases and J by 1 base, with 12 bases between. CDR3 sequence (DNA): TGTGCCAGCAGTGATTATTCAACAGGGAACACTGAAGCTTTCTTT. This codes for CASSDYSTGNTEAFF.

The rearrangement uses TRBV13 and TRBJ1-5; perhaps TRBD1 as D (5 bases). V gave up 1 base and J gave up 4 bases, with 5 bases separating them. This CDR3 comprises 13 residues. Germline CDR1 reads PRHDT; CDR2 reads FYEKMQ (reference sequence). For the CDR3, the DNA is TGTGCCAGCAGCTTAGACAGGAATCAGCCCCAGCATTTT. Translating it yields CASSLDRNQPQHF.

In DNA form, the CDR3 reads TGTGCCTGGAGTGCCAACGGCGGGACGGGCTACACCTTC. This sequence encodes CAWSANGGTGYTF. The chain combines TRBV30 with TRBJ1-2; possibly TRBD1 for D (5 bases). The germline gives CDR1 GTSNPN, CDR2 SVGIG (reference sequence). V was pared by 1 base and J by 8 bases, with 14 bases between. This CDR3 has 13 residues.

The CDR3 region is CASSLGSLTGELFF. In nucleotides, the CDR3 is TGTGCCAGCAGCTTGGGGAGCCTAACCGGGGAGCTGTTTTTT. V is TRBV5-6 and J is TRBJ2-2, with no clear D. V lost 0 bases and J lost 5, with 8 bases in between. Looked up from germline, CDR1 is SGHDT and CDR2 is YYEEEE. The CDR3 is 14 amino acids.

The chain combines TRBV9 with TRBJ2-3, with D perhaps matching TRBD2 (6 bases). V dropped 1 base and J dropped 4 bases, with 13 bases sitting between them. The CDR3 is 15 amino acids. Germline CDR1 reads SGDLS; CDR2 reads YYNGEE. The CDR3 DNA follows: TGTGCCAGCAGCGTAAGGGACTCGACTGCAGATACGCAGTATTTT. This sequence encodes CASSVRDSTADTQYF.

This clone has just one count. The J gene is TRBJ1-4, the V gene TRBV30; no clear D gene. Germline V gene lookup returns CDR1 GTSNPN and CDR2 SVGIG (reference sequence). The CDR3 has 16 amino acids. V lost 1 base and J lost 0, with 12 bases in between. The CDR3 DNA is TGTGCCTGGAGTGAGTCCCGGGGAACAACTAATGAAAAACTGTTTTTT. Its protein product is CAWSESRGTTNEKLFF. Filled out from reference TRBV30 and TRBJ1-4, the complete variable domain reads SQTIHQWPATLVQPVGSPLSLECTVEGTSNPNLYWYRQAAGRGLQLLFYSVGIGQISSEVPQNLSASRPQDRQFILSSKKLLLSDSGFYLCAWSESRGTTNEKLFFGSGTQLSVL.